The 12 T cell receptor beta chains presented below share a single source sample, sequenced in a study of CD8 T cells in ankylosing spondylitis. Each CDR3 protein gets one entry after TCRdb re-called the 5' RACE reads with MiXCR. The repertoire includes 250,000 or so distinct CDR3 sequences, more than 20% of them detected once, and around 0.58% sits in the top ten. What was sequenced was blood, either unsorted or a sorted T cell fraction (not recorded which). These receptors all come from a male donor with ankylosing spondylitis or in good health (not recorded which).

The chain combines TRBV6-5 with TRBJ2-5; TRBD1 matches at 7 bases. With 6 bases clipped from V and 5 bases from J, the junction kept 9 bases outside the gene matches. The CDR3 runs 14 residues. The germline V gene encodes CDR1 MNHEY and CDR2 SVGAGI. CDR3 nucleotide sequence: TGTGCCAGCAGCTTATGGACAGGCGGTGAGACCCAGTACTTC. Its translation: CASSLWTGGETQYF.

As regards this clonotype: Germline is not matched at one junction end, which may reflect a read error. The CDR3 region has the DNA TGTGCCAGCAGTGAACGACGGGGGGAAGCCTTC. This encodes CASSERRGEAF. This rearrangement joins TRBV6-1 to TRBJ1-2; a weak D match, TRBD1 (5 bases). Germline V gives CDR1 MNHNS, CDR2 SASEGT. There are 11 residues in the CDR3.

The table lists this clonotype with many counts. This rearrangement joins TRBV9 to TRBJ2-7; D is ambiguous. The CDR3 sequence is 14 residues long. Between the trimmed V and J ends, which lost 0 bases and 3 bases, there was a span of 10 bases. The germline CDR1 and CDR2 sequences are SGDLS and YYNGEE. CDR3 amino acids: CASSVGSRFYEQYF. The CDR3 nucleotides are TGTGCCAGCAGCGTAGGCAGTAGGTTCTACGAGCAGTACTTC.

This clonotype showed up many times. This rearrangement joins TRBV27 to TRBJ2-7; D is unclear. Germline V gene lookup returns CDR1 MNHEY and CDR2 SMNVEV (reference sequence). This CDR3 is built from 15 residues. V lost 6 bases, J lost 5 bases, and 20 bases lay in between. The CDR3 protein is CASSPVWVALHEQYF. CDR3 in DNA: TGTGCCAGCAGCCCCGTCTGGGTCGCCCTCCACGAGCAGTACTTC.

J is TRBJ2-7 and V is TRBV20-1, with TRBD1 matching 8 bases. The CDR3 is 12 residues long. Germline V gives CDR1 DFQATT, CDR2 SNEGSKA (reference sequence). J lost 6 bases, V lost 3 bases, and 4 bases had no gene match. DNA for the CDR3: TGCAGTGCTAGGGACAGGGAGCGCGAGCAGTACTTC. It is translated as CSARDREREQYF.

In its sample, this clonotype was seen many times. The chain has TRBV20-1 and TRBJ2-1; perhaps TRBD1 as D (5 bases). The CDR3 loop spans 13 amino acids. Trimming cost V 2 bases and J 4 bases, with 9 bases left between them. Germline CDR1 and CDR2: DFQATT and SNEGSKA (reference sequence). The CDR3: CSARLPGYNEQFF. In DNA, the CDR3 is TGCAGTGCTAGACTACCAGGGTACAATGAGCAGTTCTTC.

This clonotype appeared many times. This chain joins TRBV3-1 and TRBJ1-1; D possibly corresponds to TRBD1 (6 bases). The CDR3 has 13 residues. Germline lookup yields CDR1 LGHDT and CDR2 YNNKEL (reference sequence). V was shortened by 2 bases and J by 5 bases, with 9 bases between the two germline ends. CDR3 nucleotides: TGTGCCAGCAGCCAAACAGGGCGGACTGAAGCTTTCTTT. Amino acid sequence: CASSQTGRTEAFF.

This chain links TRBV7-2 with TRBJ1-2; D uncertain. Germline CDR1 and CDR2: SGHTA and FQGNSA. CDR3 length: 13 amino acids. V lost 1 base, J lost 4 bases, and 7 bases lay in between. The DNA for the CDR3 is TGTGCCAGCAGCTTAGAGATGCGCTATGGCTACACCTTC. It translates to CASSLEMRYGYTF.

V usage is TRBV20-1 and J usage is TRBJ2-7, with unresolved D. This CDR3 is built from 15 residues. CDR1 and CDR2 from the germline V gene are DFQATT and SNEGSKA (reference sequence). V shed 0 bases and J shed 5 bases, with 17 bases lying between them. The chain's CDR3 is CSARDHGVMRDEQYF. The DNA of the CDR3 is TGCAGTGCTAGAGATCATGGAGTAATGCGCGACGAGCAGTACTTC.

This clonotype was found many times. The rearrangement links TRBV29-1 to TRBJ1-1, with D possibly being TRBD1 (6 bases). The CDR3 is 13 residues long. The ends were cut back, 6 bases at V and 3 bases at J, with 14 bases in the middle. Germline loops: CDR1 SQVTM, CDR2 ANQGSEA. The CDR3: CSVQGQYYTEAFF. Written as DNA, the CDR3 is TGCAGCGTCCAAGGACAGTACTACACTGAAGCTTTCTTT.

This clonotype came up many times. The chain recombines TRBV5-1 with TRBJ1-6; 8 bases align to TRBD1. The CDR3 contains 15 residues. The junction had 6 bases not matched to a gene; V was cut back by 0 bases and J by 10 bases. Germline CDR1 is SGHRS and CDR2 is YFSETQ. This chain's CDR3 is CASSLGGQGRSPLHF. CDR3 bases: TGCGCCAGCAGCTTGGGAGGACAGGGTCGGTCACCCCTCCACTTT.

There are many counts of this clonotype. The chain joins TRBV7-8 to TRBJ2-7; 11 nucleotides agree with TRBD2. The V and J ends lost 1 base and 2 bases, in that order; junction bases with no gene match: 1. The germline CDR1 and CDR2 sequences are SGHVS and FQNEAQ. The CDR3 consists of 15 residues. The CDR3 loop reads CASSLETSGAYEQYF. Here the CDR3 DNA reads TGTGCCAGCAGCTTAGAGACTAGCGGGGCCTACGAGCAGTACTTC. Based on the CDR3 plus reference TRBV7-8 and TRBJ2-7, the full variable domain is GAGVSQSPRYKVAKRGQDVALRCDPISGHVSLFWYQQALGQGPEFLTYFQNEAQLDKSGLPSDRFFAERPEGSVSTLKIQRTQQEDSAVYLCASSLETSGAYEQYFGPGTRLTVT.